This T cell receptor (beta chain) was sequenced during a study of cytomegalovirus exposure and HLA in healthy donors. Whole-study results and caveats: A later analysis reported that several of the most significant clusters appeared to be linked to common viral pathogens, among them Epstein-Barr virus. About 87% or about 30% of the time was how often most TCR beta V segments were productive, according to an earlier analysis. It was approximately 150 TCR beta chains that were listed as cytomegalovirus-associated.

PCR employed 60 Vbeta and 13 Jbeta primers. Sequencing used immunoSEQ multiplex PCR; TCRdb keeps in-frame clones, though not all of them. Among approximately 97,000 clones listed, 73% were seen once. Turning to this clone: Its specificity is not known.

The V gene end was trimmed by 2 bases and the J gene end by 3 bases; junction bases not matched to a gene: 4. The germline V gene encodes CDR1 LGHNA and CDR2 YNFKEQ. The CDR3 totals 15 residues. This receptor was identified in a man between 40 and 49 years old in good health and CMV-seronegative. The rearrangement uses TRBV4-2 and TRBJ2-3, with 8 bases fitting TRBD1. Sequencing input: PBMCs. For the CDR3, the DNA is TGTGCCAGCAGCCAATCAGGGGGCGGGACAGATACGCAGTATTTT. Translation: CASSQSGGGTDTQYF.